These 29 T cell receptor beta chains came from one sample sequenced in a study of cytomegalovirus exposure and HLA in healthy donors. This PCR relied on a set of 60 Vbeta primers and 13 Jbeta primers. Sequencing used immunoSEQ multiplex PCR; TCRdb keeps in-frame clones, though not all of them. The sample shows some 150,000 clones, about two thirds of them seen only once. The sample comprised PBMCs. These receptor sequences come from a man aged 45-60 years in good health and CMV-seropositive.

This clone came up a few times. The chain recombines TRBV6-5 with TRBJ1-2; a possible D gene is TRBD1 (6 bases). CDR1 is MNHEY and CDR2 is SVGAGI in the germline V gene. The CDR3 contains 15 residues. The V end was cut by 2 bases, the J end by 4 bases, with 14 bases between. The CDR3 sequence: CASSYAYQGLYGYTF. Written as DNA, the CDR3 is TGTGCCAGCAGTTACGCCTATCAGGGGCTCTATGGCTACACCTTC.

This CDR3 reads CASSPSGEYEQYF. CDR3 sequence (DNA): TGCGCCAGCAGCCCATCGGGAGAGTACGAGCAGTACTTC. The V and J genes are TRBV5-1 and TRBJ2-5; D might be TRBD2 (6 bases). The J call may be faulty, since TRBJ2-7 better matches the DNA end. Looked up from germline, CDR1 is SGHRS and CDR2 is YFSETQ. The length of the CDR3 is 13 residues.

This chain joins TRBV29-1 and TRBJ1-6, with D possibly being TRBD1 (6 bases). CDR1 is SQVTM and CDR2 is ANQGSEA in the germline V gene. There are 13 residues in the CDR3. V lost 4 bases, J lost 8 bases, and 12 bases lay in between. CDR3 coding DNA: TGCAGCGTTGGGGGGACATCGGATTCACCCCTCCACTTT. Its protein product is CSVGGTSDSPLHF. Full variable domain (outside the CDR3, taken from reference TRBV29-1 and TRBJ1-6): SAVISQKPSRDICQRGTSLTIQCQVDSQVTMMFWYRQQPGQSLTLIATANQGSEATYESGFVIDKFPISRPNLTFSTLTVSNMSPEDSSIYLCSVGGTSDSPLHFGNGTRLTVT.

The chain recombines TRBV6-5 with TRBJ2-7, with TRBD2 matching 8 bases. The V gene end was trimmed by 5 bases and the J gene end by 7 bases; junction bases not matched to a gene: 4. CDR3 size: 12 residues. Per germline, CDR1 MNHEY and CDR2 SVGAGI. The CDR3 nucleotides read TGTGCCAGCAGTAGGGGACTAGGGGAGCAGTACTTC. This translates into CASSRGLGEQYF.

The chain has TRBV6-5 and TRBJ1-6; 7 nucleotides match TRBD1. Unmatched junction bases numbered 7, after V lost 1 base and J lost 10 bases. This CDR3 contains 15 residues. Per the germline V gene, CDR1 is MNHEY and CDR2 is SVGAGI. The CDR3 nucleotides read TGTGCCAGCAGTTACTTACGACAGGGAGAGTCACCCCTCCACTTT. Protein sequence: CASSYLRQGESPLHF.

The chain carries TRBV5-6 and TRBJ1-6; D gene uncertain. With 4 bases removed from V and 0 bases from J, the gap between germline ends came to 8 bases. This CDR3 has 15 residues. The germline CDR1 and CDR2 sequences are SGHDT and YYEEEE. The DNA of the CDR3 is TGTGCCAGCAGCCGAGATACCTCCTATAATTCACCCCTCCACTTT. Amino acids: CASSRDTSYNSPLHF.

CDR3 coding DNA: TGTGCCAGCAGCTTGATCGCGGGAGGGCCAAATGAGCAGTTCTTC. Translated, it gives CASSLIAGGPNEQFF. The chain has TRBV5-6 and TRBJ2-1, with 9 bases aligning to TRBD2. This CDR3 has 15 amino acids. Per the germline V gene, CDR1 is SGHDT and CDR2 is YYEEEE. V gave up 1 base and J gave up 7 bases; unmatched junction bases: 6.

The chain combines TRBV11-1 with TRBJ1-1; 8 nucleotides match TRBD1. Germline assignment: CDR1 SGHAT and CDR2 FQDESV (reference sequence). CDR3 length: 15 amino acids. V lost 5 bases and J lost 6; bases outside the gene matches: 11. The CDR3 bases are TGTGCCAGCAGCCCCGGACAGGGATTGAGAGCTGAAGCTTTCTTT. Translation: CASSPGQGLRAEAFF. The full variable domain, its missing parts supplied by reference TRBV11-1 and TRBJ1-1, is EAEVAQSPRYKITEKSQAVAFWCDPISGHATLYWYRQILGQGPELLVQFQDESVVDDSQLPKDRFSAERLKGVDSTLKIQPAELGDSAMYLCASSPGQGLRAEAFFGQGTRLTVV.

The gene calls are TRBV27 and TRBJ2-1; 9 nucleotides agree with TRBD2. The CDR3 totals 16 residues. V lost 1 base and J lost 8; bases outside the gene matches: 9. CDR1 is MNHEY, CDR2 SMNVEV, per germline (reference sequence). The DNA of the CDR3 is TGTGCCAGCAGTTTATTATCTAGCGGGAAAGCACATGAGCAGTTCTTC. It specifies CASSLLSSGKAHEQFF.

V and J are TRBV15 and TRBJ1-4, with D possibly matching TRBD1 (6 bases). Trimming stripped 2 bases from V and 4 bases from J, with 8 bases between. CDR3 size: 14 residues. The germline V gene has CDR1 LNHNV and CDR2 YYDKDF (reference sequence). CDR3 protein: CATSRQGSNEKLFF. CDR3 DNA: TGTGCCACCAGCAGACAGGGGAGTAATGAAAAACTGTTTTTT.

This clone turned up a few times. V and J are TRBV4-1 and TRBJ1-5; TRBD1 is a possible D gene (5 bases). V was pared by 2 bases and J by 4 bases, with 6 bases between. The CDR3 is 13 amino acids. CDR1 is MGHRA, CDR2 YSYEKL, per germline. CDR3 region: CASSQRTNQPQHF. For the CDR3, the DNA is TGCGCCAGCAGCCAACGGACAAATCAGCCCCAGCATTTT.

The J gene is TRBJ2-4, the V gene TRBV19, with 8 bases aligning to TRBD1. The CDR3 spans 15 residues. CDR1 and CDR2 (germline): LNHDA, SQIVND (reference sequence). Trimming took 5 bases from V and 7 from J; bases not matched to a gene: 10. CDR3: CASSGARQGLNIQYF. The CDR3 nucleotides read TGTGCCAGTAGTGGGGCCAGACAGGGGCTCAACATTCAGTACTTC.

V is TRBV4-1 and J is TRBJ2-7; D may be TRBD1 (5 bases). The CDR3 is 14 residues long. Trimming took 3 bases from V and 3 from J, leaving 12 bases between them. From germline, CDR1 is MGHRA and CDR2 YSYEKL. In nucleotides, the CDR3 is TGCGCCAGCAGCCACCCGACCCAGGGCTACGAGCAGTACTTC. It yields the protein CASSHPTQGYEQYF.

The rearrangement links TRBV2 to TRBJ1-2; perhaps TRBD1 as D (5 bases). Deletions cut 5 bases from V and 2 bases from J, with 12 bases between. The V gene's germline CDR1 is SNHLY and CDR2 FYNNEI. This CDR3 region has 14 residues. DNA for the CDR3: TGTGCCAGCAGTAATGACAGACAGAACTATGGCTACACCTTC. It is translated as CASSNDRQNYGYTF.

The CDR3 DNA reads TGTGCCAGCAGTTACTCCCTTAATCAGCCCCAGCATTTT. Translation: CASSYSLNQPQHF. V usage is TRBV6-5 and J usage is TRBJ1-5; D is unresolved. V lost 0 bases, J lost 4 bases, and 4 bases lay in between. This CDR3 is 13 amino acids long. Germline CDR1 and CDR2: MNHEY and SVGAGI.

The gene calls are TRBV19 and TRBJ1-5; TRBD1 matches 7 bases. V lost 3 bases, J lost 9 bases, and 5 bases stayed unmatched. CDR3 length equals 13 residues. CDR1 is LNHDA, CDR2 SQIVND, per germline (reference sequence). The CDR3 is CASSIDRERPQHF. The CDR3 coding sequence is TGTGCCAGTAGTATTGACAGGGAGAGGCCCCAGCATTTT.

The rearrangement joins TRBV5-1 to TRBJ1-1; D unclear. The CDR3 loop spans 15 amino acids. Trimming cost V 4 bases and J 4 bases, with 17 bases left between them. Germline assignment: CDR1 SGHRS and CDR2 YFSETQ. In DNA, the CDR3 is TGCGCCAGCAGCGATCAAGGACTGGGAGGCACTGAAGCTTTCTTT. This translates into CASSDQGLGGTEAFF.

This chain joins TRBV6-1 and TRBJ2-5; 12 nucleotides agree with TRBD2. J was trimmed by 4 bases and V by 0 bases; bases with no gene match: 12. Germline V gene sequence: CDR1 MNHNS, CDR2 SASEGT. The CDR3 is 19 amino acids. The CDR3 nucleotides read TGTGCCAGCAGTGAAGCGGTACTAGCGGGAGGAGGCTCCCGAGAGACCCAGTACTTC. It encodes CASSEAVLAGGGSRETQYF.

The chain uses TRBV2 and TRBJ1-2; D is ambiguous. V lost 5 bases and J 1 base, leaving 11 bases between the germline ends. Per germline, CDR1 SNHLY and CDR2 FYNNEI. CDR3 length: 14 amino acids. The CDR3 coding sequence is TGTGCCAGCAGTAGGAGAGGACTTAACTATGGCTACACCTTC. Amino acid sequence: CASSRRGLNYGYTF.

The gene calls are TRBV4-1 and TRBJ2-5; 7 nucleotides agree with TRBD1. V dropped 0 bases and J dropped 2; count of bases not matched to a gene: 3. Germline CDR1 MGHRA, CDR2 YSYEKL. This CDR3 is 15 amino acids long. The CDR3 bases are TGCGCCAGCAGCCAAGATGGGACAGTACAAGAGACCCAGTACTTC. Residues: CASSQDGTVQETQYF.

This sequence joins TRBV5-6 and TRBJ1-5, with a possible D match to TRBD1 (5 bases). The ends were cut back, 3 bases at V and 7 bases at J, with 11 bases in the middle. The CDR3 sequence is 13 residues long. The germline V gene has CDR1 SGHDT and CDR2 YYEEEE. Here the CDR3 DNA reads TGTGCCAGCAGCTGGGGACGGGGGCAGCCCCAGCATTTT. Protein: CASSWGRGQPQHF.

Notes on this clone: The same CDR3 can be traced to other DNA sequences in this sample. CDR3 DNA: TGTGCCAGCAGTAGACAGGGGCCGAACACCGGGGAGCTGTTTTTT. Amino acid sequence: CASSRQGPNTGELFF. The rearrangement links TRBV2 to TRBJ2-2, with 8 nucleotides matching TRBD1. This CDR3 has 15 amino acids. Germline V gene sequence: CDR1 SNHLY, CDR2 FYNNEI. V lost 5 bases and J lost 0; bases outside the gene matches: 2.

The chain combines TRBV6-5 with TRBJ2-5, with a possible D match to TRBD1 (6 bases). The CDR3 loop spans 13 amino acids. Germline values: CDR1 MNHEY, CDR2 SVGAGI. Trimming took off 5 bases at V and 4 bases at J, with 11 bases between the two ends. The CDR3 loop reads CASSNREAETQYF. Here the CDR3 DNA reads TGTGCCAGCAGTAACAGGGAAGCAGAGACCCAGTACTTC.

The rearrangement links TRBV7-6 to TRBJ1-2; 7 nucleotides agree with TRBD1. CDR3 length equals 16 residues. Germline V lookup: CDR1 SGHVS, CDR2 FNYEAQ. Unmatched junction bases numbered 8, after V lost 1 base and J lost 3 bases. The CDR3 loop is CASSLGALTGDYGYTF. The CDR3 DNA reads as TGTGCCAGCAGCTTAGGGGCCCTTACAGGGGACTATGGCTACACCTTC.

V gene TRBV6-1 combines with J gene TRBJ1-6; TRBD1 matches at 7 bases. CDR1 and CDR2 from the germline V gene are MNHNS and SASEGT. The CDR3 consists of 15 residues. The ends lost 2 bases at V and 6 bases at J; junction bases unmatched: 4. The chain's CDR3 is CASSEWGQINSPLHF. The CDR3 DNA reads TGTGCCAGCAGTGAATGGGGACAGATTAATTCACCCCTCCACTTT.

This chain connects TRBV9 to TRBJ2-2; D gene ambiguous. V was shortened by 4 bases and J by 5 bases, with 9 bases between the two germline ends. The CDR3 covers 13 residues. Germline lookup yields CDR1 SGDLS and CDR2 YYNGEE. CDR3 nucleotides: TGTGCCAGCAGCATACAGTCGACCGGGGAGCTGTTTTTT. Its translation is CASSIQSTGELFF.

This clone has a handful of counts. V is TRBV4-1 and J is TRBJ2-1, with 7 bases aligning to TRBD2. Trimming at V came to 6 bases and at J to 2 bases, leaving 7 bases not matched to a gene. The CDR3 covers 15 residues. Germline CDR1 is MGHRA and CDR2 is YSYEKL. The CDR3 reads CASSPSGAPYNEQFF. The DNA of the CDR3 is TGCGCCAGCAGTCCCAGCGGGGCCCCCTACAATGAGCAGTTCTTC.

The chain uses TRBV19 and TRBJ1-4; D unresolved. The CDR3 has 11 residues. Looked up from germline, CDR1 is LNHDA and CDR2 is SQIVND (reference sequence). V lost 6 bases and J lost 12, with 11 bases in between. As DNA, the CDR3 is TGTGCCAGTAGCAGACTTGCTGAACTGTTTTTT. It encodes CASSRLAELFF.

This rearrangement joins TRBV27 to TRBJ2-7, with a weak D call TRBD1 (6 bases). Germline values: CDR1 MNHEY, CDR2 SMNVEV (reference sequence). The CDR3 has 12 amino acids. Deletions cut 6 bases from V and 5 bases from J, with 11 bases between. The chain's CDR3 is CASSRTGNEQYF. In DNA, the CDR3 is TGTGCCAGCAGCCGAACAGGGAACGAGCAGTACTTC.